This T cell receptor beta chain was sequenced in a study of T cell clonality in common variable immunodeficiency. The CDR3 length is 17 residues. Germline CDR1 is DFQATT and CDR2 is SNEGSKA (reference sequence). V was clipped by 3 bases and J by 2 bases, with 20 bases between them. This clone has at least ten counts. The read comes to an end 3 residues before the CDR3 does, leaving the germline J gene to fill in the end. Only in-frame clones appear in the TCRdb table, and some are missing; sequencing was by immunoSEQ multiplex PCR. The data show more than 30,000 clones, with none appearing a single time.

This sequence joins TRBV20-1 and TRBJ2-1; D is unresolved. Source material: peripheral blood mononuclear cells. The receptor was derived from a person aged 18 to 70 in good health. CDR3 loop: CSARAPWSAKTYNEQFF. CDR3 bases read: TGCAGTGCTAGGGCCCCTTGGAGCGCCAAAACCTACAATGAG.